This T cell receptor (beta chain) was captured by sequencing in a study of T cells after yellow fever vaccination. Study findings and constraints: A weaker secondary response peaked on day 5, the primary on day 15.

TCRdb called the 5' RACE reads again in MiXCR, with one record for every CDR3 protein. The sample yields some 560,000 distinct CDR3 sequences, under 25% seen once. About this clonotype itself: The antigen remains unidentified.

Looked up from germline, CDR1 is LNHDA and CDR2 is SQIVND (reference sequence). The CDR3 is 11 amino acids. The ends were cut back, 7 bases at V and 7 bases at J, with 7 bases in the middle. This chain uses TRBV19 with TRBJ2-2; D is uncertain. This TCR derives from a man under 40 who received the YFV17D yellow fever vaccine. The specimen comprised PBMCs, sampled 15 days after the yellow fever booster vaccination. DNA for the CDR3: TGTGCCAGTACTCATCGCGGGGAGCTGTTTTTT. Its protein product is CASTHRGELFF.